The present TCR beta chain was sequenced within a study of PD-L1 blockade in urothelial cancer. Study background: Most patients, twenty-five of 29, were males with bladder-origin cancer.

Findings and limits, study-wide: Patients who gained durable benefit had more tumor-infiltrating T lymphocytes.

The germline V gene encodes CDR1 SGHDN and CDR2 FVKESK. The germline V and J ends were trimmed by 1 base and 3 bases, with 9 bases remaining between them. The CDR3 is 14 residues long. Synthetic TCR analog templates were added to each PCR reaction. Here immunoSEQ multiplex PCR was the method, and the copy in TCRdb shows in-frame clones only, minus some. The sample contains 35,000 to 40,000 clones, about a third of which appear only once. Concerning this clone itself: The target antigen is unknown.

The sequence was collected from a man between 60 and 70 years old with urothelial cancer. The chain has TRBV14 and TRBJ1-2; unclear D gene. The sample consisted of tumor tissue, taken before atezolizumab (anti-PD-L1) treatment. CDR3 protein: CASSQANPDYGYTF. Written as DNA, the CDR3 is TGTGCCAGCAGCCAAGCTAATCCTGACTATGGCTACACCTTC.